Below, 21 T cell receptor beta chains from the same sample are listed, as sequenced in a study of blood T cell repertoires in COVID-19. The repertoire was sequenced with immunoSEQ multiplex PCR; TCRdb's copy has only in-frame clones and lacks some. The table shows 75,000 or so clones, with roughly four fifths occurring only once. The sample consisted of peripheral blood. These TCRs come from a woman in her 70s with acute or convalescent COVID-19.

The chain carries TRBV5-1 and TRBJ2-7; D not resolved. V dropped 2 bases and J dropped 1 base, with 7 bases sitting between them. The germline gives CDR1 SGHRS, CDR2 YFSETQ. CDR3 length equals 13 residues. The CDR3 loop reads CASSFAESYEQYF. CDR3 nucleotide sequence: TGCGCCAGCAGCTTCGCAGAATCCTACGAGCAGTACTTC.

CDR3 sequence: CASSLFTVSNYGYTF. The DNA of the CDR3 is TGTGCCAGCAGCTTGTTTACGGTTTCTAACTATGGCTACACCTTC. The chain carries TRBV5-6 and TRBJ1-2; D gene uncertain. The V and J ends lost 1 base and 0 bases respectively, with 10 bases between them. The CDR3 extends over 15 amino acids. CDR1 SGHDT and CDR2 YYEEEE come from the germline V gene. The full variable domain, with the rest looked up from reference TRBV5-6 and TRBJ1-2, is DAGVTQSPTHLIKTRGQQVTLRCSPKSGHDTVSWYQQALGQGPQFIFQYYEEEERQRGNFPDRFSGHQFPNYSSELNVNALLLGDSALYLCASSLFTVSNYGYTFGSGTRLTVV.

The chain links TRBV19 to TRBJ2-2; 8 bases align to TRBD2. Germline CDR1 LNHDA, CDR2 SQIVND (reference sequence). V shed 5 bases and J 4 bases; nucleotides not matched to a gene: 12. This CDR3 comprises 17 residues. CDR3 in DNA: TGTGCCAGTAGTCCAAACAGACTAGCGATTAGCACCGGGGAGCTGTTTTTT. It translates to CASSPNRLAISTGELFF.

The chain couples TRBV5-6 to TRBJ2-1, with D possibly TRBD1 on 7 matching bases. Trimming pared 4 bases from V and 6 bases from J, leaving 20 bases between. The CDR3 is 16 residues long. The germline gives CDR1 SGHDT, CDR2 YYEEEE. CDR3: CASSASRGDFSNEQFF. In DNA form, the CDR3 reads TGTGCCAGCAGCGCCAGCAGGGGGGATTTTAGCAATGAGCAGTTCTTC.

The chain couples TRBV11-2 to TRBJ2-7; no definite D call. CDR3 length: 13 amino acids. The V and J ends lost 0 bases and 2 bases respectively, with 5 bases between them. The germline V gene encodes CDR1 SGHAT and CDR2 FQNNGV. DNA for the CDR3: TGTGCCAGCAGCTTAGACCCTACCTACGAGCAGTACTTC. Translating gives CASSLDPTYEQYF.

V is TRBV5-1 and J is TRBJ2-3; possible D gene TRBD2, 6 bases. Germline values: CDR1 SGHRS, CDR2 YFSETQ. V was clipped by 0 bases and J by 12 bases, with 23 bases between them. The CDR3 runs to 16 residues. CDR3 bases: TGCGCCAGCAGCTTGGGGAGTAGCGGCTTTTCAAACCGCCAGTATTTT. Protein product: CASSLGSSGFSNRQYF.

This chain connects TRBV14 to TRBJ1-2; D gene ambiguous. The CDR3 sequence is 16 residues long. Trimming stripped 1 base from V and 7 bases from J, with 19 bases between. Germline V gene data show CDR1 as SGHDN and CDR2 as FVKESK. CDR3 amino acids: CASSQVGRELSLGYTF. CDR3 coding DNA: TGTGCCAGCAGCCAAGTAGGAAGGGAGTTGTCCCTTGGCTACACCTTC.

V usage is TRBV7-8 and J usage is TRBJ1-2, with 8 bases fitting TRBD1. The CDR3 has 15 residues. Germline V gene sequence: CDR1 SGHVS, CDR2 FQNEAQ. The trim removed 2 bases at V and 4 bases at J, leaving 6 bases unmatched. In nucleotides, the CDR3 is TGTGCCAGCAGCTTAATGACAACAGGGGGCTATGGCTACACCTTC. Protein product: CASSLMTTGGYGYTF.

This sequence joins TRBV10-3 and TRBJ1-6, with D possibly TRBD1 on 6 matching bases. Germline V CDR1 and CDR2: ENHRY, SYGVKD. V lost 6 bases and J 5 bases, leaving 17 bases between the germline ends. CDR3 length: 16 amino acids. DNA for the CDR3: TGTGCCATCAGCGAAACCGGGACACTTCATAATTCACCCCTCCACTTT. Protein sequence: CAISETGTLHNSPLHF.

This clone appeared a few times. This chain's CDR3 is CAIAPPGEGTDTQYF. The CDR3, as DNA: TGTGCCATCGCCCCGCCGGGGGAGGGGACAGATACGCAGTATTTT. This chain joins TRBV10-3 and TRBJ2-3; 7 nucleotides align to TRBD2. The CDR3 is 15 residues long. Germline values: CDR1 ENHRY, CDR2 SYGVKD. The V segment lost 8 bases and the J segment 3 bases; nucleotides outside the gene matches: 11.

The rearrangement uses TRBV7-7 and TRBJ2-1; D may be TRBD2 (6 bases). The CDR3 sequence is 15 residues long. V was pared by 0 bases and J by 8 bases, with 14 bases between. Germline-derived CDR1 and CDR2 are SSHAT and FNYEAQ (reference sequence). CDR3 in amino acids: CASSLASGDGDEQFF. CDR3 nucleotides: TGTGCCAGCAGCTTAGCGTCGGGGGACGGGGATGAGCAGTTCTTC.

This clone turned up a few times. V is TRBV3-1 (or the pseudogene TRBV3-2) and J is TRBJ2-1; 7 bases fit TRBD2. This CDR3 comprises 15 residues. Per germline, CDR1 LGHDT and CDR2 YNNKEL (reference sequence). Losses at the gene ends were 4 bases for V and 4 bases for J; bases not matched to a gene: 7. The CDR3 DNA reads as TGTGCCAGCAGCCCTCGGGCTAGCGGATACAATGAGCAGTTCTTC. This translates into CASSPRASGYNEQFF.

J is TRBJ1-2 and V is TRBV2, with 11 positions matching TRBD1. The J segment lost 6 bases and the V segment lost 11 bases, leaving 2 bases of the junction unmatched. Germline CDR1 SNHLY, CDR2 FYNNEI. The CDR3 runs 11 residues. The CDR3 bases are TGTGCCGGACAGGGGGCTGATGGCTACACCTTC. This gives the protein CAGQGADGYTF.

The sample holds many counts of this clone. The chain has TRBV27 and TRBJ1-5; 9 bases are a match to TRBD1. The junction had 12 bases not matched to a gene; V was cut back by 2 bases and J by 4 bases. Germline CDR1 MNHEY, CDR2 SMNVEV (reference sequence). The CDR3 has 18 residues. The CDR3 region is CASSLGGPGQGRNQPQHF. DNA of the CDR3: TGTGCCAGCAGTTTAGGGGGCCCGGGACAGGGTCGGAATCAGCCCCAGCATTTT.

The rearrangement links TRBV6-5 to TRBJ1-2, with D possibly TRBD1 on 5 matching bases. The CDR3 spans 13 residues. From germline, CDR1 is MNHEY and CDR2 SVGAGI. V was trimmed by 2 bases and J by 8 bases, leaving 12 bases between them. The chain's CDR3 is CASSYGQGVGYTF. The CDR3 coding sequence is TGTGCCAGCAGTTACGGGCAGGGCGTAGGCTACACCTTC.

This clone was recorded a few times. The chain employs TRBV4-2 and TRBJ1-1; weak D call: TRBD1 (6 bases). The germline V and J ends were trimmed by 0 bases and 5 bases, with 13 bases remaining between them. The CDR3 runs to 15 residues. Germline CDR1 and CDR2: LGHNA and YNFKEQ. The CDR3 DNA is TGTGCCAGCAGCCAAGAGGGGCAGGGGCGGACTGAAGCTTTCTTT. Translation gives CASSQEGQGRTEAFF.

This clone was picked up one time. This rearrangement joins TRBV5-1 to TRBJ1-1; 7 nucleotides align to TRBD1. Germline CDR1 reads SGHRS; CDR2 reads YFSETQ. J lost 1 base, V lost 4 bases, and 13 bases had no gene match. The CDR3 sequence is 17 residues long. The DNA of the CDR3 is TGCGCCAGCAGCCCACGGCCCCGACAGGGTCCGAACACTGAAGCTTTCTTT. Its protein is CASSPRPRQGPNTEAFF.

The chain has TRBV7-2 and TRBJ1-5; D gene unclear. Between the trimmed V and J ends, which lost 0 bases and 10 bases, there was a span of 13 bases. This CDR3 comprises 14 residues. Germline CDR1 reads SGHTA; CDR2 reads FQGNSA. The CDR3 region is CASSLAPGVGPQHF. CDR3 sequence (DNA): TGTGCCAGCAGCTTAGCGCCCGGGGTCGGTCCCCAGCATTTT. Drawing the rest from reference TRBV7-2 and TRBJ1-5, the complete variable domain is GAGVSQSPSNKVTEKGKDVELRCDPISGHTALYWYRQSLGQGLEFLIYFQGNSAPDKSGLPSDRFSAERTGGSVSTLTIQRTQQEDSAVYLCASSLAPGVGPQHFGDGTRLSIL.

The chain is built from TRBV5-1 and TRBJ2-7, with TRBD1 matching 7 bases. This CDR3 comprises 15 residues. Germline CDR1 reads SGHRS; CDR2 reads YFSETQ. The ends lost 0 bases at V and 6 bases at J; junction bases unmatched: 9. The CDR3 loop is CASSLATTGVGEQYF. DNA for the CDR3: TGCGCCAGCAGCTTGGCCACTACAGGGGTCGGCGAGCAGTACTTC. Variable domain in full (rest from reference TRBV5-1 and TRBJ2-7): KAGVTQTPRYLIKTRGQQVTLSCSPISGHRSVSWYQQTPGQGLQFLFEYFSETQRNKGNFPGRFSGRQFSNSRSEMNVSTLELGDSALYLCASSLATTGVGEQYFGPGTRLTVT.

As concerns this clone: The junction departs from germline at one end; a sequencing error may be responsible. The gene calls are TRBV7-3 and TRBJ1-1; TRBD1 is a possible D gene (6 bases). This CDR3 is 16 amino acids long. CDR1 SGHTA and CDR2 FQGTGA come from the germline V gene. The CDR3 spells CASRLRTGQTNTEAFF. CDR3 bases: TGTGCCAGCAGGTTAAGGACGGGACAAACGAACACTGAAGCTTTCTTT.

This chain links TRBV4-1 with TRBJ2-1; 7 nucleotides agree with TRBD1. This CDR3 is 15 amino acids long. CDR1 MGHRA and CDR2 YSYEKL come from the germline V gene. The J segment lost 4 bases and the V segment lost 1 base, leaving 4 bases of the junction unmatched. The CDR3 DNA reads as TGCGCCAGCAGCCAAGGTCAGACAGGGTACAATGAGCAGTTCTTC. It translates to CASSQGQTGYNEQFF.